This passage covers 12 T cell receptor beta chains from one sample sequenced in a study of T cell repertoires in cytomegalovirus infection. TCRdb reprocessed the reads with MiXCR, giving one entry per CDR3 protein. The sample consists of fewer than 350,000 distinct CDR3 sequences, roughly 17% of them appearing once. Sequenced: PBMCs. The receptors derive from a human donor in good health (CMV status not recorded). Some clones in this sample may be carry-over from other donors' samples.

The chain carries TRBV2 and TRBJ2-1; tentatively, D is TRBD2 (6 bases). Trimming took 3 bases from V and 3 from J, leaving 12 bases between them. CDR3 size: 15 residues. Germline V gene sequence: CDR1 SNHLY, CDR2 FYNNEI. The CDR3 here is CASSDGGIYYNEQFF. The DNA of the CDR3 is TGTGCCAGCAGTGACGGGGGAATATACTACAATGAGCAGTTCTTC.

Ten or more counts support this clonotype. The rearrangement joins TRBV4-1 to TRBJ2-7; 10 bases agree with TRBD1. This CDR3 is 17 amino acids long. In germline, CDR1 is MGHRA, CDR2 YSYEKL. V trimming: 4 bases; J trimming: 0 bases; junction bases outside the gene matches: 9. CDR3 nucleotides: TGCGCCAGCAGCCCGTATCCCGGGACAGGGGACTCCTACGAGCAGTACTTC. This codes for CASSPYPGTGDSYEQYF.

In DNA form, the CDR3 reads TGTGCCAGCAGGGCCCTACAGGGGGCCTGGTCACCCCTCCACTTT. Translating gives CASRALQGAWSPLHF. The chain combines TRBV28 with TRBJ1-6; 9 positions match TRBD1. Germline CDR1 is MDHEN and CDR2 is SYDVKM. V shed 6 bases, J shed 10 bases, and the junction held 10 bases outside the gene matches. The CDR3 is 15 residues long. Full variable domain (remainder filled in from reference TRBV28 and TRBJ1-6): DVKVTQSSRYLVKRTGEKVFLECVQDMDHENMFWYRQDPGLGLRLIYFSYDVKMKEKGDIPEGYSVSREKKERFSLILESASTNQTSMYLCASRALQGAWSPLHFGNGTRLTVT.

The chain combines TRBV7-2 with TRBJ2-3; D may be TRBD1 or TRBD2 (6 bases each). Germline V gene lookup returns CDR1 SGHTA and CDR2 FQGNSA. The CDR3 sequence is 17 residues long. V lost 1 base and J lost 5, with 19 bases in between. DNA of the CDR3: TGTGCCAGCAGCTTAGTTGCGGGACAAGGGTATGGAGATACGCAGTATTTT. Its protein product is CASSLVAGQGYGDTQYF.

In its sample, this clonotype was seen many times. The chain has TRBV7-6 and TRBJ2-1; D may be TRBD1 or TRBD2 (5 bases each). This CDR3 spans 16 amino acids. V dropped 6 bases and J dropped 2 bases, with 17 bases sitting between them. The germline V gene has CDR1 SGHVS and CDR2 FNYEAQ. The CDR3 DNA reads TGTGCCAGCAGTACGACCGGGACGGCAGCCTACAATGAGCAGTTCTTC. It translates to CASSTTGTAAYNEQFF.

This clonotype was found many times. The V gene is TRBV7-2, the J gene TRBJ2-3, with D possibly matching TRBD1 (5 bases). The V end was cut by 3 bases, the J end by 2 bases, with 12 bases between. Germline CDR1 reads SGHTA; CDR2 reads FQGNSA. This CDR3 spans 15 amino acids. CDR3: CASSFQGFPTDTQYF. The CDR3 DNA is TGTGCCAGCAGCTTTCAGGGCTTTCCCACAGATACGCAGTATTTT.

This clonotype showed up many times. The rearrangement uses TRBV7-8 and TRBJ1-2, with TRBD1 matching 10 bases. After removal of 8 bases from V and 7 bases from J, the junction contained 13 bases not matched to a gene. The CDR3 contains 15 residues. CDR1 SGHVS and CDR2 FQNEAQ come from the germline V gene. The CDR3 nucleotides read TGTGCCAGCGGTAGAGACAGGGGGCGAGCGACTGGCTACACCTTC. Translation gives CASGRDRGRATGYTF.

Ten or more counts support this clonotype. The V gene is TRBV28, the J gene TRBJ2-1; the D is unclear. CDR1 MDHEN and CDR2 SYDVKM come from the germline V gene. There are 17 residues in the CDR3. With 3 bases removed from V and 7 bases from J, the gap between germline ends came to 22 bases. CDR3 in DNA: TGTGCCAGCAGTTTGGTCGGTGGGGTCGACAAAAAGAATGAGCAGTTCTTC. This sequence encodes CASSLVGGVDKKNEQFF. The variable domain in full, completed from reference TRBV28 and TRBJ2-1, reads DVKVTQSSRYLVKRTGEKVFLECVQDMDHENMFWYRQDPGLGLRLIYFSYDVKMKEKGDIPEGYSVSREKKERFSLILESASTNQTSMYLCASSLVGGVDKKNEQFFGPGTRLTVL.

There are many counts of this clonotype. The rearrangement links TRBV6-5 to TRBJ2-2; D not certain. With 1 base removed from V and 1 base from J, the gap between germline ends came to 7 bases. The CDR3 is made up of 15 amino acids. Per germline, CDR1 MNHEY and CDR2 SVGAGI. DNA for the CDR3: TGTGCCAGCAGTTACTTAGGCCAGAACACCGGGGAGCTGTTTTTT. Its protein product is CASSYLGQNTGELFF.

The V and J genes are TRBV10-3 and TRBJ2-2, with D tentatively TRBD2 (6 bases). Trimming left V 0 bases short and J 4 bases short, with 12 bases between. There are 16 residues in the CDR3. Germline lookup yields CDR1 ENHRY and CDR2 SYGVKD. The CDR3: CAISESLGTGTGELFF. For the CDR3, the DNA is TGTGCCATCAGTGAGTCCCTGGGGACTGGCACCGGGGAGCTGTTTTTT.

This chain connects TRBV7-9 to TRBJ2-3; D is perhaps TRBD1 or TRBD2 (6 bases each). The V gene's germline CDR1 is SEHNR and CDR2 FQNEAQ (reference sequence). V lost 6 bases, J lost 2 bases, and 12 bases lay in between. The CDR3 is 14 residues long. CDR3 DNA: TGTGCCAGCAGTCACAGGGACTTCACAGATACGCAGTATTTT. The encoded protein is CASSHRDFTDTQYF.

This clonotype was detected many times. The chain is built from TRBV20-1 and TRBJ1-2, with a possible D match to TRBD1 (6 bases). Trimming left V 3 bases short and J 5 bases short, with 13 bases between. Germline V gives CDR1 DFQATT, CDR2 SNEGSKA (reference sequence). This CDR3 contains 13 residues. CDR3 protein: CSASLGAGYGYTF. DNA for the CDR3: TGCAGTGCTAGTTTGGGGGCTGGGTATGGCTACACCTTC.